This T cell receptor beta chain was observed in a study of a mutant IDH1 vaccine in newly diagnosed glioma (TCRdb year 2021). Turning to the overall study: Patients received eight vaccinations in weeks 1, 3, 5, 7, 11, 15, 19 and 23, corresponding to visits V03 through V10. Vaccination started 4-6 weeks after radiotherapy alone, or was given together with temozolomide cycles in the groups whose treatment included chemotherapy. Of the 30 or so patients who were treated, about 62% were male and about 40% were female, and the mean age was approximately 40 years. Before enrollment, patients had received standard therapy of radiotherapy alone, temozolomide alone, or radiochemotherapy with temozolomide; most received the combination. Peripheral blood was drawn at six visits: V03 (baseline), V05, V07, V10, V12 and V13. For exploratory analyses, 25 treated patients had longitudinal TCRB deep sequencing done wherever samples were available.

Reading from cysteine to phenylalanine, the CDR3 counts 15 amino acids. Just CDR3 DNA is preserved here, 45 bases in frame from base 1. The CDR1 and CDR2 encoded by the germline V gene are SGDLS and YYNGEE. At the junction V is shortened by 0 bases and J by 6 bases, with 12 bases in between. What the study reported, not specific to this receptor: Vaccine-induced immune responses across multiple MHC alleles were detected in around 92% of patients. PBMC samples for TCRB deep sequencing were selected based on availability. According to the authors, sample limitations meant that analyses of patient blood samples could not be reproduced. Pseudoprogression appeared unrelated to alterations in the top peripheral T cell clonotypes detected by TCRB sequencing.

Library generation was performed with the immunoSEQ multiplex PCR assay. Rearranged TCR beta chain sequences were amplified with the hsTCRB Kit following the manufacturer's protocol. Sequencing of TCRB libraries was carried out on an Illumina MiSeq. The authors processed their data as follows. The kit vendor's proprietary platform handled demultiplexing, trimming and gene mapping. Not all clones reach the TCRdb copy of this immuneACCESS table, which keeps in-frame sequences only. Checked studies attribute under half of the gap to unresolved V genes and leave the rest unexplained. V and J calls and clone size are copied from that table; D and trimming were computed from the DNA. This sample gives roughly 45,000 clones in total; 70% to 85% of them show up just once. Jointly, the top ten make up over 2% of the sample. As concerns this clone: Its binding antigen is unknown. Base quality data are lacking; no much larger clone is found one base away.

Read against the paper, the sample's time point label means: week 23, last vaccination. Each vaccine dose, consisting of 300 ug of a 20-mer mutant IDH1 peptide in Montanide, was administered subcutaneously with topical imiquimod. Newly diagnosed WHO grade 3 or 4 IDH1-mutant astrocytomas showing loss of nuclear ATRX were present in the donors. The samples were drawn from NOA16, a multicentre, single-arm, open-label phase I trial in Germany that tested a mutant IDH1 peptide vaccine in humans for the first time. Genomic DNA for TCRB sequencing was isolated from EDTA blood with the DNeasy Blood and Tissue Kit.

The clonotype originates from a woman aged 18-29 years with glioma. Some clones in this sample may be carry-over from other donors' samples. Recombination connected TRBV9 to TRBJ2-2; the D gene may be TRBD1 or TRBD2, since each aligns over 6 bases. The starting material was PBMCs, obtained from a glioma patient whose treatment included an IDH1 peptide vaccine. At the DNA level, the sequence is TGTGCCAGCAGCGTAGGGGTCGGGGGCCCCGGGGAGCTGTTTTTT. It specifies CASSVGVGGPGELFF.